Following are 16 T cell receptor beta chains from one sample sequenced in a study of shared clonotypes between healthy human individuals. Sequencing was performed with immunoSEQ multiplex PCR; in TCRdb, only in-frame clones are kept and a portion is missing. The sample contains roughly 2,500,000 clones, approximately 93% of which appear only once. The material sequenced was naive CD4+ T cells from PBMCs. Documented subset: CD45RA+ positively selected. The receptors derive from a man aged 18 to 35 in good health. Some clones in this sample may be carry-over from other donors' samples.

The chain is built from TRBV7-3 and TRBJ1-1, with D perhaps TRBD1 (5 bases). V was clipped by 0 bases and J by 5 bases, with 10 bases between them. This CDR3 has 14 amino acids. CDR1 is SGHTA, CDR2 FQGTGA, per germline. The CDR3 sequence: CASSLTPGWTEAFF. DNA for the CDR3: TGTGCCAGCAGCTTAACGCCAGGGTGGACTGAAGCTTTCTTT.

The rearrangement joins TRBV9 to TRBJ2-5; the match to TRBD2 covers 10 bases. This CDR3 comprises 13 residues. The V segment lost 1 base and the J segment 7 bases; nucleotides outside the gene matches: 1. Germline V lookup: CDR1 SGDLS, CDR2 YYNGEE. The CDR3 nucleotides read TGTGCCAGCAGCGTAAGCGGGGGGGGGACCCAGTACTTC. Translation: CASSVSGGGTQYF.

The chain links TRBV7-3 to TRBJ1-1; the D is unclear. Trimming cost V 8 bases and J 1 base, with 11 bases left between them. Germline V lookup: CDR1 SGHTA, CDR2 FQGTGA. The CDR3 runs 13 residues. The CDR3 region is CASARDTNTEAFF. CDR3 coding DNA: TGTGCCAGCGCTAGGGATACGAACACTGAAGCTTTCTTT.

This chain uses TRBV5-4 with TRBJ1-2; possibly TRBD1 for D (6 bases). V gave up 4 bases and J gave up 3 bases, with 10 bases separating them. Germline values: CDR1 SGHNT, CDR2 YYREEE (reference sequence). The CDR3 consists of 13 residues. CDR3 region: CASSRGQHYGYTF. CDR3 DNA: TGTGCCAGCAGCAGAGGACAGCACTATGGCTACACCTTC. The full variable domain, completed using reference TRBV5-4 and TRBJ1-2, is ETGVTQSPTHLIKTRGQQVTLRCSSQSGHNTVSWYQQALGQGPQFIFQYYREEENGRGNFPPRFSGLQFPNYSSELNVNALELDDSALYLCASSRGQHYGYTFGSGTRLTVV.

V gene TRBV5-6 combines with J gene TRBJ2-7; TRBD1 might be the D (6 bases). Germline V lookup: CDR1 SGHDT, CDR2 YYEEEE. This CDR3 region has 13 residues. Trimming took 4 bases from V and 3 from J, leaving 11 bases between them. This chain's CDR3 is CASSRRGIYEQYF. The DNA of the CDR3 is TGTGCCAGCAGCCGAAGGGGGATCTACGAGCAGTACTTC.

This sequence joins TRBV5-4 and TRBJ2-2; no reliable D call. The CDR3 length is 16 residues. Per the germline V gene, CDR1 is SGHNT and CDR2 is YYREEE (reference sequence). V was cut by 0 bases and J by 6 bases, with 15 bases left in between. CDR3 DNA sequence: TGTGCCAGCAGCTTGGCCAAGGGTAACGTGGCCGGGGAGCTGTTTTTT. Its protein product is CASSLAKGNVAGELFF. Together with reference TRBV5-4 and TRBJ2-2, the CDR3 gives the full variable domain: ETGVTQSPTHLIKTRGQQVTLRCSSQSGHNTVSWYQQALGQGPQFIFQYYREEENGRGNFPPRFSGLQFPNYSSELNVNALELDDSALYLCASSLAKGNVAGELFFGEGSRLTVL.

CDR3 protein: CASSLYEQANTEAFF. Written as DNA, the CDR3 is TGTGCCAGCAGCTTATATGAACAGGCCAACACTGAAGCTTTCTTT. The J gene is TRBJ1-1, the V gene TRBV11-2; possibly TRBD1 for D (5 bases). The CDR3 sequence is 15 residues long. The V end was cut by 2 bases, the J end by 2 bases, with 12 bases between. Germline loops: CDR1 SGHAT, CDR2 FQNNGV.

The rearrangement uses TRBV18 and TRBJ1-1; a weak D match, TRBD1 (6 bases). Trimming took off 2 bases at V and 10 bases at J, with 14 bases between the two ends. Germline V gene data show CDR1 as KGHSH and CDR2 as LQKENI. The CDR3 totals 13 residues. CDR3 residues: CASSPRREQGAFF. The CDR3 DNA follows: TGTGCCAGCTCACCAAGGCGGGAACAGGGAGCTTTCTTT.

This rearrangement joins TRBV29-1 to TRBJ2-3; D is possibly TRBD1 or TRBD2 (5 bases each). There are 14 residues in the CDR3. From germline, CDR1 is SQVTM and CDR2 ANQGSEA. V lost 8 bases to trimming and J lost 1 base, with 16 bases between them. CDR3 protein: CSMGPGSGTDTQYF. DNA for the CDR3: TGCAGCATGGGGCCCGGTAGCGGCACAGATACGCAGTATTTT.

This chain connects TRBV9 to TRBJ2-5; no clear D. The V end lost 1 base, the J end lost 5 bases, and 12 bases lay between the germline ends. This CDR3 comprises 14 residues. Germline CDR1 is SGDLS and CDR2 is YYNGEE. The CDR3 is CASSVISSSETQYF. For the CDR3, the DNA is TGTGCCAGCAGCGTAATATCCTCCAGTGAGACCCAGTACTTC.

The chain combines TRBV5-1 with TRBJ2-1; 8 bases match TRBD1. The V gene end was trimmed by 0 bases and the J gene end by 3 bases; junction bases not matched to a gene: 2. The CDR3 has 15 residues. Germline CDR1 reads SGHRS; CDR2 reads YFSETQ. DNA of the CDR3: TGCGCCAGCAGCTTGGCGGGACAGGACTACAATGAGCAGTTCTTC. Encoded protein: CASSLAGQDYNEQFF.

The CDR3 region is CASRSSGFNTEAFF. CDR3 sequence (DNA): TGTGCCAGCAGATCCTCGGGGTTCAACACTGAAGCTTTCTTT. V gene TRBV6-5 combines with J gene TRBJ1-1; D remains unclear. There are 14 residues in the CDR3. The germline gives CDR1 MNHEY, CDR2 SVGAGI. V gave up 6 bases and J gave up 2 bases, with 13 bases separating them.

This chain links TRBV5-4 with TRBJ2-1; tentatively, D is TRBD2 (5 bases). Trimming left V 4 bases short and J 6 bases short, with 14 bases between. The CDR3 spans 14 residues. Germline V gene lookup returns CDR1 SGHNT and CDR2 YYREEE (reference sequence). The CDR3 nucleotides are TGTGCCAGCAGCCCGGAGGCAGCTGGCAATGAGCAGTTCTTC. Translating gives CASSPEAAGNEQFF.

The chain has TRBV7-2 and TRBJ1-2; a possible D gene is TRBD1 (6 bases). V lost 5 bases to trimming and J lost 3 bases, with 10 bases between them. This CDR3 has 13 amino acids. CDR1 is SGHTA, CDR2 FQGNSA, per germline. CDR3 in amino acids: CASSPGQYYGYTF. Written as DNA, the CDR3 is TGTGCCAGCAGCCCAGGACAGTACTATGGCTACACCTTC.

The gene calls are TRBV5-6 and TRBJ2-5, with unresolved D. CDR1 is SGHDT, CDR2 YYEEEE, per germline. The CDR3 has 14 residues. Trimming took 1 base from V and 2 from J, leaving 9 bases between them. The CDR3 loop is CASSLKDVQETQYF. DNA of the CDR3: TGTGCCAGCAGCTTGAAGGACGTTCAAGAGACCCAGTACTTC.

This clone was recorded once. This sequence joins TRBV28 and TRBJ1-2; D gene uncertain. V was shortened by 3 bases and J by 3 bases, with 5 bases between the two germline ends. The CDR3 has 12 residues. Germline V gives CDR1 MDHEN, CDR2 SYDVKM. CDR3 sequence (DNA): TGTGCCAGCAGTTTTTGGGACTATGGCTACACCTTC. It translates to CASSFWDYGYTF.